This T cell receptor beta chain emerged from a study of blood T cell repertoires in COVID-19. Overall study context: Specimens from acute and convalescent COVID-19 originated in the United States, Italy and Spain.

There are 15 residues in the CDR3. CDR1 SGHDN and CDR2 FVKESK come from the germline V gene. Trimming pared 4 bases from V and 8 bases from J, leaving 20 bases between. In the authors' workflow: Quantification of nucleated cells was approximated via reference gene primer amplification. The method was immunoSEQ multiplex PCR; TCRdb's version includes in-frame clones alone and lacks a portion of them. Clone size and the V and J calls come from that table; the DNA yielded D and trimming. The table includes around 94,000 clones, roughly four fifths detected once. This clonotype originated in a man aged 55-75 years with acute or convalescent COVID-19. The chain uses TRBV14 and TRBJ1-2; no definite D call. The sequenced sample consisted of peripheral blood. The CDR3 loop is CASSPLKGGLGGYTF. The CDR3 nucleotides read TGTGCCAGCAGCCCCCTTAAGGGAGGGCTGGGGGGCTACACCTTC.